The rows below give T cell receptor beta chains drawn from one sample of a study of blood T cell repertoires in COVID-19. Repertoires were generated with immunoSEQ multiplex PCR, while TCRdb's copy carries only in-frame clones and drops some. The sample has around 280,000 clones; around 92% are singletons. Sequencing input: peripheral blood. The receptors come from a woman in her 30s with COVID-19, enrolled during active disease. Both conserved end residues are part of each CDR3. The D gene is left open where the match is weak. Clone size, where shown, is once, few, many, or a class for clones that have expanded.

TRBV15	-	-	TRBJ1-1	TGTGCCACCAGCAGAGTGACATCGAACACTGAAGCTTTCTTT	CATSRVTSNTEAFF
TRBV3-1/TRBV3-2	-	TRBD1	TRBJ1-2	TGTGCCAGCAGCCAGGTCAGGGGGCGTCAGGGCTACACCTTC	CASSQVRGRQGYTF
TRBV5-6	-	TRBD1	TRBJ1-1	TGTGCCAGCAGCCCTCGACAGGGAACTGAAGCTTTCTTT	CASSPRQGTEAFF
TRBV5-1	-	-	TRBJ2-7	TGCGCCAGCAGCCCCTGGGGGGGCCAGGACGAGCAGTACTTC	CASSPWGGQDEQYF
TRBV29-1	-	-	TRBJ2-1	TGCAGCGTCCCGGGGGGCGATGAGCAGTTCTTC	CSVPGGDEQFF
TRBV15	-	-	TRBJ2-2	TGTGCCACCAGCAGAAGTCGACAGTTGAACACCGGGGAGCTGTTTTTT	CATSRSRQLNTGELFF
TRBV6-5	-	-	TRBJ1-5	TGTGCCAGCAGTTACGGGGAGGGCAATCAGCCCCAGCATTTT	CASSYGEGNQPQHF
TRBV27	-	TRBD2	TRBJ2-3	TGTGCCAGCAGTTCAGGACTAGCGATCACAGATACGCAGTATTTT	CASSSGLAITDTQYF
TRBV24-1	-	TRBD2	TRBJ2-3	TGTGCCACCAGTGATCTGCCTCAGCGGGGGGGCACAGATACGCAGTATTTT	CATSDLPQRGGTDTQYF
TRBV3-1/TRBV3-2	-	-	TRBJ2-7	TGTGCCAGCAGCCCCTCGGGAGACTTCTACGAGCAGTACTTC	CASSPSGDFYEQYF
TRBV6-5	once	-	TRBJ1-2	TGTGCCAGCAGTTACTCGATGCGGGGAGCTAACTATGGCTACACCTTC	CASSYSMRGANYGYTF
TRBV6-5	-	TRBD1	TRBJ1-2	TGTGCCAGCAGTTACTCCCAGACAGGGGCAAAATATGGCTACACCTTC	CASSYSQTGAKYGYTF
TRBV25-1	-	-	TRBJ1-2	TGTGCCAGCAGTGAATTAGAGACACAGCAGGGAGGCTACACCTTC	CASSELETQQGGYTF
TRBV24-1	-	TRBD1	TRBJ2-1	TGTGCCACCAGTGACCCGACAGGGGTCTACAATGAGCAGTTCTTC	CATSDPTGVYNEQFF
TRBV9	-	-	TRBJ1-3	TGTGCCAGCAGCGTAGCTCTCGGGGCTGGAAACACCATATATTTT	CASSVALGAGNTIYF
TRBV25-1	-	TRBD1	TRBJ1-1	TGTGCCAGCTGGGCGGACAGGGGGTTCCCTGAAGCTTTCTTT	CASWADRGFPEAFF
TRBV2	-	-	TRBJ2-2	TGTGCCAGCAGGGCGGAGGCCGGGGAGCTGTTTTTT	CASRAEAGELFF
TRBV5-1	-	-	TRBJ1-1	TGCGCCACCTCCGACGGGAGGGGAGTGAACACTGAAGCTTTCTTT	CATSDGRGVNTEAFF
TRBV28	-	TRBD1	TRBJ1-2	TGTGCCAGCCCCCGGACAGGGGGAGGCTACACCTTC	CASPRTGGGYTF
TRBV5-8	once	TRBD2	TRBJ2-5	TGTGCCAGCAGCTCTGGGACGGGACTAGCGGTTGGGGAGACCCAGTACTTC	CASSSGTGLAVGETQYF
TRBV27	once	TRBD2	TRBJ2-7	TGCTCTAGCGGGGGGAGCGCGGATTACGAGCAGTACTTC	CSSGGSADYEQYF
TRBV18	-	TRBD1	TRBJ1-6	TGTGCCAGCTCACCGTGGGCCAGGGGGCCTTCACCCCTCCACTTT	CASSPWARGPSPLHF
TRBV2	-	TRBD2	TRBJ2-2	TGTGCCAGCGGGGGGGACACCGGGGAGCTGTTTTTT	CASGGDTGELFF
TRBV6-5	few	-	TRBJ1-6	TGTGCCAGCGCCGCGTTGCGCTCCTATAATTCACCCCTCCACTTT	CASAALRSYNSPLHF
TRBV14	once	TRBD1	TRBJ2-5	TGTGCCAGCAGCCAAAAGACAGGGGGGGAGGAGACCCAGTACTTC	CASSQKTGGEETQYF
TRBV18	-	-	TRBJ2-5	TGTGCCAGCTCACCGGTCGCAGGGGATCAAGAGACCCAGTACTTC	CASSPVAGDQETQYF
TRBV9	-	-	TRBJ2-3	TGTGCCAGCAGCGTAGAAGGGCTAGCCACAGATACGCAGTATTTT	CASSVEGLATDTQYF
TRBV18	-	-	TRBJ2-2	TGTGCCAGCTCACCACAAGGAGGGGCCTACACCGGGGAGCTGTTTTTT	CASSPQGGAYTGELFF
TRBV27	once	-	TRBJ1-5	TGTGCCAGCAGACAGGGTTTACGGTCGGGCAATCAGCCCCAGCATTTT	CASRQGLRSGNQPQHF
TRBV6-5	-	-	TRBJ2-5	TGTGCCAGTATGGCGGGGCCCCTGACCCAGTACTTC	CASMAGPLTQYF
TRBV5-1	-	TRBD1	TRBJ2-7	TGCGCCAGCAGCACCGGGACAGGGGGCTCATACGAGCAGTACTTC	CASSTGTGGSYEQYF
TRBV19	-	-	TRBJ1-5	TGTGCCAGTAGTATAGCCCCTCGGACAGTGCTGAGGTTGCCCCAGCATTTT	CASSIAPRTVLRLPQHF